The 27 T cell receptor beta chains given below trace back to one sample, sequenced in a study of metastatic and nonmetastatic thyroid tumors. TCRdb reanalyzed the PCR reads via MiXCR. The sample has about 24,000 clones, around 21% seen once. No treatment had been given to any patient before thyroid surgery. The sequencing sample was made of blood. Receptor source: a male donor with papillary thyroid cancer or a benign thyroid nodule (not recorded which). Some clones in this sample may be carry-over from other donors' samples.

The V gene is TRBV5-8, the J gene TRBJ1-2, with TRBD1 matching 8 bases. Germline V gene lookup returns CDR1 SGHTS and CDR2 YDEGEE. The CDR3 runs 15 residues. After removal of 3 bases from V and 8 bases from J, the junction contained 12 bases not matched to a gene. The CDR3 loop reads CASSYGQGRAGGYTF. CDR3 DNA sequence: TGTGCCAGCAGCTATGGACAGGGAAGAGCCGGCGGCTACACCTTC.

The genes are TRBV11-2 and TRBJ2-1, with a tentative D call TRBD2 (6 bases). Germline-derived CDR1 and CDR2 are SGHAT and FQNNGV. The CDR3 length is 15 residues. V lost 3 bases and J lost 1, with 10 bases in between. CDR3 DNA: TGTGCCAGCAGCTTCCCCCTAGCGTCCTACAATGAGCAGTTCTTC. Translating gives CASSFPLASYNEQFF.

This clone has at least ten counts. This chain's CDR3 is CASSASTGGASSYEQYF. DNA of the CDR3: TGTGCCAGCAGTGCCTCGACAGGAGGAGCGAGTTCCTACGAGCAGTACTTC. The chain couples TRBV28 to TRBJ2-7, with a tentative D call TRBD1 (6 bases). V was cut by 5 bases and J by 1 base, with 21 bases left in between. CDR1 MDHEN and CDR2 SYDVKM come from the germline V gene. CDR3 length: 17 amino acids.

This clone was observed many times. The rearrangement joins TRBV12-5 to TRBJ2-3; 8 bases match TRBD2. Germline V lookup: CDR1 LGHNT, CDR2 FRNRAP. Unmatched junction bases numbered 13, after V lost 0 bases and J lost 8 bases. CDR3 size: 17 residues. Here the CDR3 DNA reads TGTGCTAGTGGTTTGGTTTCGTCGCGGGGGGCAGGGTTTACGCAGTATTTT. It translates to CASGLVSSRGAGFTQYF.

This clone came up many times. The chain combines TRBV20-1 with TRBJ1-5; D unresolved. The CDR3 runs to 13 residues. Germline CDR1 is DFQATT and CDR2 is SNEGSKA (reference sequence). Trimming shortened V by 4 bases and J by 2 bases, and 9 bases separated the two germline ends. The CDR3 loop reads CSANRRGNQPQHF. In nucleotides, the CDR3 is TGCAGTGCTAATAGACGGGGCAATCAGCCCCAGCATTTT.

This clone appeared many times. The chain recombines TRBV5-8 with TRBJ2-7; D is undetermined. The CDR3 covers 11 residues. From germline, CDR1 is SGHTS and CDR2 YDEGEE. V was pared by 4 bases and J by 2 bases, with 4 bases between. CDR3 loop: CASSHAYEQYF. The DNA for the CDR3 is TGTGCCAGCAGCCATGCCTACGAGCAGTACTTC.

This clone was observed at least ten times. CDR3 in amino acids: CASSLGAGPNYGYTF. CDR3 coding DNA: TGTGCCAGCAGCTTAGGAGCAGGCCCTAACTATGGCTACACCTTC. The chain employs TRBV7-9 and TRBJ1-2; D is ambiguous. Trimming took 1 base from V and 0 from J, leaving 9 bases between them. CDR3 length: 15 amino acids. CDR1 SEHNR and CDR2 FQNEAQ come from the germline V gene (reference sequence).

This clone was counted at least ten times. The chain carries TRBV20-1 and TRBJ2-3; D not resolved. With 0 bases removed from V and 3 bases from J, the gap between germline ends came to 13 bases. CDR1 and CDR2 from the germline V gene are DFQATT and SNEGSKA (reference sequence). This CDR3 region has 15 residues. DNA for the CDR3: TGCAGTGCTAGAGATACCGCGGATGCGACAGATACGCAGTATTTT. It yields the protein CSARDTADATDTQYF.

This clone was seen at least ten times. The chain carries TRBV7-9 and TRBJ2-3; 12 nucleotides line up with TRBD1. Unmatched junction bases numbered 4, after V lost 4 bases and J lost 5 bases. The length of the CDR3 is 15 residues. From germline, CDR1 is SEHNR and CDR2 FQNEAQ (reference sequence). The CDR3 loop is CASSWGTGGIDTQYF. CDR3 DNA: TGTGCCAGCAGCTGGGGGACAGGGGGCATAGATACGCAGTATTTT.

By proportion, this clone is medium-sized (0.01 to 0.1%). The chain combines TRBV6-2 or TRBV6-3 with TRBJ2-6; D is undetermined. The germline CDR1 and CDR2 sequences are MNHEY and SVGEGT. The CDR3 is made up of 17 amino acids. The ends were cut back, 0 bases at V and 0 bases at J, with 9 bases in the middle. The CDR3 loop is CASSYSFMSSGANVLTF. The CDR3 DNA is TGTGCCAGCAGTTACTCGTTCATGAGCTCTGGGGCCAACGTCCTGACTTTC.

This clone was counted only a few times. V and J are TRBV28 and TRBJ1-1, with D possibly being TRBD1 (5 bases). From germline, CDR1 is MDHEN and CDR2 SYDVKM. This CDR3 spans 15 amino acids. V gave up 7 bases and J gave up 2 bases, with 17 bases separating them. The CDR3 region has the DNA TGTGCCAGCATCAACCTCAGGGTCCCTAACACTGAAGCTTTCTTT. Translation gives CASINLRVPNTEAFF.

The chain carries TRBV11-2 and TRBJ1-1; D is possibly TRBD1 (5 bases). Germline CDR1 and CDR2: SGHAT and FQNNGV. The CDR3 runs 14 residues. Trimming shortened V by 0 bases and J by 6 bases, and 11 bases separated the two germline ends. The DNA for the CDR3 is TGTGCCAGCAGCTTAGAGGGAAAGGGGTCTGAAGCTTTCTTT. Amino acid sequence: CASSLEGKGSEAFF.

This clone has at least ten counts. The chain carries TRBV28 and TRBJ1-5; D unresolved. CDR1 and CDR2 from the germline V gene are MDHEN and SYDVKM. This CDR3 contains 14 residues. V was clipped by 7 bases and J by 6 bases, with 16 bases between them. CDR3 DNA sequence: TGTGCCAGCAACCCCCTGGGCTTTGGTCAGCCCCAGCATTTT. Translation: CASNPLGFGQPQHF.

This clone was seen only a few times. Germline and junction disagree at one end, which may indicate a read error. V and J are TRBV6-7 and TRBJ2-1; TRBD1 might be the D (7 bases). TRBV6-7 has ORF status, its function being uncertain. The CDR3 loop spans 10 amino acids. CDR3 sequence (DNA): TGTGCCAGCAGTTACGAGACAGGGAGGTTC. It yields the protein CASSYETGRF.

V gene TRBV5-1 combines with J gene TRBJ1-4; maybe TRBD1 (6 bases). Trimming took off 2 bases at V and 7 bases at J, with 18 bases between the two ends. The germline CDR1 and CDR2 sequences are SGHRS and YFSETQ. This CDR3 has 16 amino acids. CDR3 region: CASSFGTLGASEKLFF. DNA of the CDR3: TGCGCCAGCAGCTTCGGGACTTTGGGGGCGAGTGAAAAACTGTTTTTT.

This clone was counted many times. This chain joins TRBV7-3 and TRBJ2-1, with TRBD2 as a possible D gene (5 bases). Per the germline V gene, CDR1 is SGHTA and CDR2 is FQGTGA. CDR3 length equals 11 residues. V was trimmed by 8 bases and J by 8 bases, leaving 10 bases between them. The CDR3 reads CASGSGDEQFF. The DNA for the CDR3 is TGTGCCAGCGGCAGCGGCGATGAGCAGTTCTTC. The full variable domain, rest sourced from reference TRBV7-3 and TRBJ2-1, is GAGVSQTPSNKVTEKGKYVELRCDPISGHTALYWYRQSLGQGPEFLIYFQGTGAADDSGLPNDRFFAVRPEGSVSTLKIQRTERGDSAVYLCASGSGDEQFFGPGTRLTVL.

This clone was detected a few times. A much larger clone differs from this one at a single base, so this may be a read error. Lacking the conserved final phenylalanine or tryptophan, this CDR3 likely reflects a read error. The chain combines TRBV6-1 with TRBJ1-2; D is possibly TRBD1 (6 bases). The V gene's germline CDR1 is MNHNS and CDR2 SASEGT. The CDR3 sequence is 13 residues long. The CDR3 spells CASSLRGSYGYTL. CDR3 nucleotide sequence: TGCGCCAGCAGTTTGAGGGGGTCCTATGGCTACACCTTA.

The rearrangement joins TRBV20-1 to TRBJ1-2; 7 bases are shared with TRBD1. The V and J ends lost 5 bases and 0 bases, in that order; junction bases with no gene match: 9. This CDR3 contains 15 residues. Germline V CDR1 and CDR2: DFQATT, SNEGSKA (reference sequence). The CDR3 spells CSADQRQGANYGYTF. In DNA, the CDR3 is TGCAGTGCTGACCAACGACAGGGTGCTAACTATGGCTACACCTTC.

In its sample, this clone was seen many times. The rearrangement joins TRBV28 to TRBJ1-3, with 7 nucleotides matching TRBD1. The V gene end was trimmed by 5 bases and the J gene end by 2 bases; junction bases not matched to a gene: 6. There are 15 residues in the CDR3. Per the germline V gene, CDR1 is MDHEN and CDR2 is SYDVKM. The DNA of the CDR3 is TGTGCCAGCAGTCTGACAGGGAACCCTGGAAACACCATATATTTT. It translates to CASSLTGNPGNTIYF.

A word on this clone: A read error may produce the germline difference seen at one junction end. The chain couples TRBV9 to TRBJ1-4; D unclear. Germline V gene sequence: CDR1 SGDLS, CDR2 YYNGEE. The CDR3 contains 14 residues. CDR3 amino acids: CASSGKDDDEKLFF. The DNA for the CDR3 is TGTGCCAGCAGCGGGAAAGACGATGATGAGAAACTGTTTTTT.

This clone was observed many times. In DNA form, the CDR3 reads TGCAGCGTTGAACTAGTAGCGGGAGTTGGCGAGCAGTACTTC. The encoded protein is CSVELVAGVGEQYF. The chain links TRBV29-1 to TRBJ2-7, with 9 bases matching TRBD2. This CDR3 has 14 residues. V shed 2 bases and J 6 bases; nucleotides not matched to a gene: 8. Germline V gives CDR1 SQVTM, CDR2 ANQGSEA.

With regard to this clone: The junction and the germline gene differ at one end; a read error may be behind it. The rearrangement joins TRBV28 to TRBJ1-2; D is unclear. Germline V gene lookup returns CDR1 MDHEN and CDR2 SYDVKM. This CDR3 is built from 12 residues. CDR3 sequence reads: CASSLRIYGYNF. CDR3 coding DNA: TGTGCCAGCAGTTTAAGAATCTATGGCTACAACTTC.

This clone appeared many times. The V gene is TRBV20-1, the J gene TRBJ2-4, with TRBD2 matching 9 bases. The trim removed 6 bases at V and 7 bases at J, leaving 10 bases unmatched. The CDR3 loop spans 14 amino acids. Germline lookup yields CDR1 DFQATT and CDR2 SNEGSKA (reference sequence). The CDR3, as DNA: TGCAGTGCCGCACTTAGCGGGAGTGGTAACATTCAGTACTTC. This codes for CSAALSGSGNIQYF.

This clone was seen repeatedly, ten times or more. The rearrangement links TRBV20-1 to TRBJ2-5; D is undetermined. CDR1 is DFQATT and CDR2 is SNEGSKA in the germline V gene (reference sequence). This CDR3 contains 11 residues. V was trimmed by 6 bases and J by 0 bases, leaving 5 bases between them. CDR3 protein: CSAQDQETQYF. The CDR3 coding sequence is TGCAGTGCCCAGGACCAAGAGACCCAGTACTTC.

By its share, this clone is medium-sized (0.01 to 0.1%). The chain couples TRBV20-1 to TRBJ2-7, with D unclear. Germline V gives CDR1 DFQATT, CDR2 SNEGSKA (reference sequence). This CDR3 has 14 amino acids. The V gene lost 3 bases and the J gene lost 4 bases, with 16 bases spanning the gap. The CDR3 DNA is TGCAGTGCTAGGGTCTTGGTAGGGCCATACGAGCAGTACTTC. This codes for CSARVLVGPYEQYF.

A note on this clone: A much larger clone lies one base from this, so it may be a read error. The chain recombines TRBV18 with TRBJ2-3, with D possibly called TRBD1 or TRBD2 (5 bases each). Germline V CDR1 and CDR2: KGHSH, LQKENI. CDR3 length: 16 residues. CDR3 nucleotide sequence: TGTGCCGGCTCGCCACGGGGCGGCATCAGCACAGATACGCAGTATTTT. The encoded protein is CAGSPRGGISTDTQYF.

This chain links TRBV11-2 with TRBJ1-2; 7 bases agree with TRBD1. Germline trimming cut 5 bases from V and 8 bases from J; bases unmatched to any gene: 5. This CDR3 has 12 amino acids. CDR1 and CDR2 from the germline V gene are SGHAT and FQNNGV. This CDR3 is CASSPTGMGYTF. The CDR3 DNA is TGTGCCAGCAGCCCGACAGGGATGGGCTACACCTTC.